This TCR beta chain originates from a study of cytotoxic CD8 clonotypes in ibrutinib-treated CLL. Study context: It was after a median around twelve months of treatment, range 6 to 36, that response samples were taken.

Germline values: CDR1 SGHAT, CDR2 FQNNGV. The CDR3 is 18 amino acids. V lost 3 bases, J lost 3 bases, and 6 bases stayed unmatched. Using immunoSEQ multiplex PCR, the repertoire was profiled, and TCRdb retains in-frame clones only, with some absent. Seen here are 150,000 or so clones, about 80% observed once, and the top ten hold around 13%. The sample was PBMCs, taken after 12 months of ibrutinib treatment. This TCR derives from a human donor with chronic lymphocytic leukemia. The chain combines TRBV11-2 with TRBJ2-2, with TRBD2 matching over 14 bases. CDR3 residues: CASSFGTSGSVDTGELFF. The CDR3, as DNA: TGTGCCAGCAGCTTCGGGACTAGCGGGAGTGTAGACACCGGGGAGCTGTTTTTT. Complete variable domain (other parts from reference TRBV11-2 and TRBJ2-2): EAGVAQSPRYKIIEKRQSVAFWCNPISGHATLYWYQQILGQGPKLLIQFQNNGVVDDSQLPKDRFSAERLKGVDSTLKIQPAKLEDSAVYLCASSFGTSGSVDTGELFFGEGSRLTVL.